Below, 32 T cell receptor beta chains from the same sample are listed, as sequenced in a study of blood T cell repertoires in COVID-19. Assay: immunoSEQ multiplex PCR; the TCRdb copy retains only in-frame clones and omits some. This repertoire shows 300,000 to 400,000 clones, 80% to 90% found once; its top ten account for about 5%. Material: PBMCs or T cells enriched from blood (not recorded which). Source of these receptors: a young man who had recovered from COVID-19.

This clone showed up many times. The chain recombines TRBV6-1 with TRBJ2-1, with D maybe TRBD2 (5 bases). From germline, CDR1 is MNHNS and CDR2 SASEGT. Trimming shortened V by 2 bases and J by 8 bases, and 13 bases separated the two germline ends. The CDR3 sequence is 14 residues long. CDR3 protein: CASSESPGVDEQFF. In nucleotides, the CDR3 is TGTGCCAGCAGTGAAAGCCCCGGGGTCGATGAGCAGTTCTTC.

The chain joins TRBV9 to TRBJ1-5, with 7 bases lining up with TRBD1. Germline V gene data show CDR1 as SGDLS and CDR2 as YYNGEE. V lost 0 bases, J lost 3 bases, and 3 bases stayed unmatched. The CDR3 extends over 15 amino acids. This CDR3 is CASSVEGGYNQPQHF. The CDR3 bases are TGTGCCAGCAGCGTAGAAGGGGGCTACAATCAGCCCCAGCATTTT.

V and J are TRBV5-1 and TRBJ1-2; perhaps TRBD1 as D (6 bases). CDR3 length: 15 residues. V was pared by 0 bases and J by 0 bases, with 9 bases between. The germline CDR1 and CDR2 sequences are SGHRS and YFSETQ. CDR3 coding DNA: TGCGCCAGCAGCTTGGGTACAGGGCCTAACTATGGCTACACCTTC. Amino acids: CASSLGTGPNYGYTF.

The chain employs TRBV7-2 and TRBJ2-1; no clear D. V was shortened by 8 bases and J by 4 bases, with 21 bases between the two germline ends. Germline V gene data show CDR1 as SGHTA and CDR2 as FQGNSA. The CDR3 has 16 amino acids. This CDR3 is CASSRSGLPIYNEQFF. The CDR3 nucleotides are TGTGCCAGCTCACGTAGTGGGCTACCGATATACAATGAGCAGTTCTTC.

The genes are TRBV21-1 and TRBJ1-4. TRBV21-1 has pseudogene status. The CDR3 loop spans 14 amino acids. This CDR3 is CATYPEKPNEKLFF. The CDR3 DNA is TGTGCCACGTACCCTGAAAAGCCTAATGAAAAACTGTTTTTT.

This chain connects TRBV6-2 or TRBV6-3 to TRBJ2-5, with TRBD2 matching 7 bases. Germline assignment: CDR1 MNHEY and CDR2 SVGEGT. V lost 0 bases, J lost 0 bases, and 4 bases stayed unmatched. The CDR3 loop spans 16 amino acids. Here the CDR3 reads CASSYSPGGYQETQYF. DNA for the CDR3: TGTGCCAGCAGTTACTCCCCCGGGGGGTACCAAGAGACCCAGTACTTC.

V gene TRBV5-1 combines with J gene TRBJ2-7; TRBD2 aligns across 9 bases. CDR1 SGHRS and CDR2 YFSETQ come from the germline V gene. V dropped 1 base and J dropped 4; count of bases not matched to a gene: 6. The CDR3 loop spans 15 amino acids. The CDR3 spells CASSLLGGGGYEQYF. Written as DNA, the CDR3 is TGCGCCAGCAGCTTGTTGGGCGGGGGGGGATACGAGCAGTACTTC. Supplemented by reference TRBV5-1 and TRBJ2-7, the full variable domain reads KAGVTQTPRYLIKTRGQQVTLSCSPISGHRSVSWYQQTPGQGLQFLFEYFSETQRNKGNFPGRFSGRQFSNSRSEMNVSTLELGDSALYLCASSLLGGGGYEQYFGPGTRLTVT.

The rearrangement links TRBV15 to TRBJ2-7; 12 bases agree with TRBD1. From germline, CDR1 is LNHNV and CDR2 YYDKDF (reference sequence). The trim removed 1 base at V and 3 bases at J, leaving 4 bases unmatched. This CDR3 has 16 amino acids. The CDR3 sequence is CATSRAGTGGSYEQYF. The CDR3 DNA is TGTGCCACCAGCAGAGCAGGGACAGGGGGCAGCTACGAGCAGTACTTC.

The chain joins TRBV6-5 to TRBJ1-6, with TRBD1 matching 7 bases. Germline CDR1 MNHEY, CDR2 SVGAGI. There are 14 residues in the CDR3. V dropped 5 bases and J dropped 10; count of bases not matched to a gene: 8. The CDR3 region has the DNA TGTGCCAGCAGTCTAGCCGGGGACAGCTCACCCCTCCACTTT. Its protein is CASSLAGDSSPLHF.

The gene calls are TRBV3-1 (or the pseudogene TRBV3-2) and TRBJ2-2; D remains ambiguous. Germline CDR1 LGHDT, CDR2 YNNKEL (reference sequence). Deletions cut 4 bases from V and 3 bases from J, with 3 bases between. This CDR3 comprises 12 residues. The CDR3 bases are TGTGCCAGCAGCCCAGACACCGGGGAGCTGTTTTTT. Translating gives CASSPDTGELFF.

V usage is TRBV28 and J usage is TRBJ2-7; TRBD2 aligns across 15 bases. The length of the CDR3 is 16 residues. The V gene end was trimmed by 6 bases and the J gene end by 4 bases; junction bases not matched to a gene: 7. Germline values: CDR1 MDHEN, CDR2 SYDVKM. CDR3 in amino acids: CASSPLGLAGGYEQYF. Written as DNA, the CDR3 is TGTGCCAGCAGCCCGCTCGGACTAGCGGGGGGGTACGAGCAGTACTTC.

V gene TRBV6-5 combines with J gene TRBJ2-7, with D perhaps matching TRBD1 (6 bases). Germline values: CDR1 MNHEY, CDR2 SVGAGI. Trimming stripped 5 bases from V and 3 bases from J, with 11 bases between. The CDR3 has 13 amino acids. CDR3 DNA sequence: TGTGCCAGCAGTATGGACAGTAACTACGAGCAGTACTTC. Protein sequence: CASSMDSNYEQYF.

CDR3 coding DNA: TGTGCCACCGTCGGGGGACAGAAGGGAGCTGGGGCCAACGTCCTGACTTTC. Its protein is CATVGGQKGAGANVLTF. This chain connects TRBV24-1 to TRBJ2-6; D is possibly TRBD1 (7 bases). CDR3 length: 17 amino acids. V dropped 9 bases and J dropped 2 bases, with 19 bases sitting between them. Germline V lookup: CDR1 KGHDR, CDR2 SFDVKD.

V usage is TRBV10-2 and J usage is TRBJ2-7, with 9 bases matching TRBD2. The germline gives CDR1 WSHSY, CDR2 SAAADI. This CDR3 region has 15 residues. V was clipped by 5 bases and J by 4 bases; unmatched bases: 9. CDR3 sequence (DNA): TGCGCCAGCAGTTCTGTTGCGGGGGGGCGGTACGAGCAGTACTTC. Protein product: CASSSVAGGRYEQYF.

The V and J genes are TRBV24-1 and TRBJ2-1; maybe TRBD2 (5 bases). Germline CDR1 is KGHDR and CDR2 is SFDVKD. V lost 7 bases, J lost 1 base, and 13 bases lay in between. The CDR3 contains 15 residues. CDR3 in amino acids: CATSPLAGSYNEQFF. CDR3 nucleotide sequence: TGTGCCACCAGCCCGTTGGCGGGTTCCTACAATGAGCAGTTCTTC.

This rearrangement joins TRBV2 to TRBJ2-1, with TRBD2 matching 10 bases. From germline, CDR1 is SNHLY and CDR2 FYNNEI. V was clipped by 6 bases and J by 4 bases; unmatched bases: 6. CDR3 length: 15 residues. CDR3 sequence reads: CASSPGTSDYNEQFF. The CDR3 nucleotides are TGTGCCAGCAGCCCCGGGACTAGCGATTACAATGAGCAGTTCTTC.

The CDR3 spells CATSRSGVLLGSPLHF. CDR3 sequence (DNA): TGTGCCACCAGCAGATCAGGGGTGCTTCTGGGTTCACCCCTCCACTTT. This chain joins TRBV15 and TRBJ1-6; D is possibly TRBD1 (6 bases). This CDR3 is built from 16 residues. Germline loops: CDR1 LNHNV, CDR2 YYDKDF (reference sequence). Trimming left V 2 bases short and J 9 bases short, with 17 bases between.

This chain connects TRBV6-5 to TRBJ2-7, with D maybe TRBD1 (6 bases). Trimming pared 6 bases from V and 2 bases from J, leaving 17 bases between. This CDR3 has 15 residues. Germline CDR1 is MNHEY and CDR2 is SVGAGI. In DNA, the CDR3 is TGTGCCAGCAGGGACGGGACAAACTCAGCCTACGAGCAGTACTTC. Its translation is CASRDGTNSAYEQYF.

The chain employs TRBV5-6 and TRBJ1-1; 9 nucleotides line up with TRBD1. The CDR3 has 14 residues. J was trimmed by 4 bases and V by 3 bases; bases with no gene match: 4. CDR1 and CDR2 (germline): SGHDT, YYEEEE. The DNA of the CDR3 is TGTGCCAGCAGCTCGGGACAGGGCCGCACTGAAGCTTTCTTT. This sequence encodes CASSSGQGRTEAFF.

The chain uses TRBV6-5 and TRBJ1-5; a possible D gene is TRBD1 (6 bases). Deletions cut 5 bases from V and 3 bases from J, with 11 bases between. The CDR3 has 14 amino acids. Germline-derived CDR1 and CDR2 are MNHEY and SVGAGI. In nucleotides, the CDR3 is TGTGCCAGCAGTACAGGGACGTTCAATCAGCCCCAGCATTTT. Its protein product is CASSTGTFNQPQHF.

This chain links TRBV20-1 with TRBJ1-2, with D uncertain. The CDR3 has 11 residues. Germline CDR1 and CDR2: DFQATT and SNEGSKA (reference sequence). As DNA, the CDR3 is TGCAGCTCACCTCTTTCTATGGGCTACACCTTC. The encoded protein is CSSPLSMGYTF.

The chain links TRBV4-2 to TRBJ2-1; 8 nucleotides line up with TRBD2. The germline V gene has CDR1 LGHNA and CDR2 YNFKEQ. The CDR3 totals 17 residues. J gave up 3 bases and V 0 bases, and 7 bases lay outside the gene matches. As DNA, the CDR3 is TGTGCCAGCAGCCAAGATGGGGCGAGCGGGGGCTACAATGAGCAGTTCTTC. Protein: CASSQDGASGGYNEQFF.

The chain carries TRBV24-1 and TRBJ2-5; no reliable D call. The CDR3 is 12 amino acids. Trimming removed 5 bases at V and 7 bases at J, with 10 bases between. Germline V lookup: CDR1 KGHDR, CDR2 SFDVKD. The CDR3 coding sequence is TGTGCCACCAGTGGAAGACATGGGACCCAGTACTTC. Its protein is CATSGRHGTQYF.

The J gene is TRBJ2-1, the V gene TRBV29-1; 15 nucleotides align to TRBD2. Germline CDR1 and CDR2: SQVTM and ANQGSEA. The CDR3 extends over 15 amino acids. Losses at the gene ends were 5 bases for V and 4 bases for J; bases not matched to a gene: 3. In DNA, the CDR3 is TGCAGCGTTAAGGGACTAGCGGGGGGATACAATGAGCAGTTCTTC. Translated, it gives CSVKGLAGGYNEQFF.

Comment on this clone: A junction end diverges from the germline sequence, so it may reflect a read error. The chain recombines TRBV3-1 (or the pseudogene TRBV3-2) with TRBJ2-7, with 9 bases aligning to TRBD2. This CDR3 contains 19 residues. Germline V CDR1 and CDR2: LGHDT, YNNKEL (reference sequence). The CDR3 coding sequence is TGTGCCCGCAGCCAGCGGGCGGGAGGGGCATGGGGGAGCTCCTACGAGCAGTACTTC. Translating it yields CARSQRAGGAWGSSYEQYF.

The chain employs TRBV18 and TRBJ2-7; TRBD1 matches at 8 bases. J gave up 3 bases and V 6 bases, and 4 bases lay outside the gene matches. The CDR3 sequence is 13 residues long. Germline V gene sequence: CDR1 KGHSH, CDR2 LQKENI. CDR3 coding DNA: TGTGCCAGCTCGACAGGGGCGGTCTACGAGCAGTACTTC. Amino acid sequence: CASSTGAVYEQYF.

The CDR3 here is CATSDSTGFEQYF. The DNA for the CDR3 is TGTGCCACCAGTGATTCCACAGGGTTCGAGCAGTACTTC. The chain couples TRBV24-1 to TRBJ2-7; weak D call: TRBD1 (6 bases). Trimming took off 2 bases at V and 6 bases at J, with 10 bases between the two ends. The CDR3 sequence is 13 residues long. Germline-derived CDR1 and CDR2 are KGHDR and SFDVKD.

The gene calls are TRBV12-3 or TRBV12-4 and TRBJ2-1; D unresolved. Trimming shortened V by 2 bases and J by 5 bases, and 7 bases separated the two germline ends. This CDR3 comprises 13 residues. The CDR3 nucleotides read TGTGCCAGCAGTTTAAGCACTAACAATGAGCAGTTCTTC. It translates to CASSLSTNNEQFF.

The rearrangement links TRBV3-1 (or the pseudogene TRBV3-2) to TRBJ2-2, with a weak D call TRBD2 (5 bases). Looked up from germline, CDR1 is LGHDT and CDR2 is YNNKEL (reference sequence). This CDR3 region has 14 residues. V was shortened by 1 base and J by 5 bases, with 8 bases between the two germline ends. The CDR3: CASSQGGRTGELFF. The DNA for the CDR3 is TGTGCCAGCAGCCAAGGAGGGCGTACCGGGGAGCTGTTTTTT.

J is TRBJ1-6 and V is TRBV30, with TRBD1 as a possible D gene (6 bases). V was trimmed by 1 base and J by 7 bases, leaving 23 bases between them. The CDR3 contains 18 residues. Per the germline V gene, CDR1 is GTSNPN and CDR2 is SVGIG (reference sequence). This CDR3 reads CAWSGAFLAGERNSPLHF. CDR3 DNA sequence: TGTGCCTGGAGTGGTGCGTTTCTGGCAGGGGAAAGGAATTCACCCCTCCACTTT.

The rearrangement uses TRBV21-1 and TRBJ2-7; the table's TRBD2 call for D was not verified on the DNA. TRBV21-1 represents a pseudogene. This CDR3 is built from 17 residues. This chain's CDR3 is CASSKVTSGGKSYEQYF. For the CDR3, the DNA is TGTGCCAGCAGCAAAGTTACTAGCGGGGGGAAATCCTACGAGCAGTACTTC.

The genes are TRBV5-8 and TRBJ1-4; TRBD1 might be the D (5 bases). Looked up from germline, CDR1 is SGHTS and CDR2 is YDEGEE. The CDR3 length is 17 residues. Trimming stripped 2 bases from V and 5 bases from J, with 19 bases between. The CDR3 is CASSFLGARQGNEKLFF. CDR3 sequence (DNA): TGTGCCAGCAGCTTTCTCGGTGCTCGGCAGGGCAATGAAAAACTGTTTTTT.